This T cell receptor beta chain was retrieved from a study of sequential checkpoint blockade in melanoma. As for the study in general: Arm A got nivolumab then ipilimumab; arm B the reverse, 1:1.

Assay: immunoSEQ multiplex PCR; the TCRdb copy retains only in-frame clones and omits some. Of fewer than 20,000 clones listed, 50% to 65% are singletons. Treatment meaning: randomized to nivolumab then ipilimumab (arm A) or the reverse (arm B). By share, this clone counts as medium-sized. The CDR3 has 15 residues. Looked up from germline, CDR1 is MRHNA and CDR2 is SNTAGT. V lost 0 bases to trimming and J lost 4 bases; unmatched junction nucleotides: 0. The source of this sequence is a human donor with melanoma. Specimen: CD8+ T cells sorted from blood (inferred from file names), collected from a patient given nivolumab and ipilimumab in sequence. The chain recombines TRBV6-4 with TRBJ2-3; 11 bases are shared with TRBD2. CDR3 protein: CASSDSSGGADTQYF. In nucleotides, the CDR3 is TGTGCCAGCAGTGACTCTAGCGGGGGGGCAGATACGCAGTATTTT.